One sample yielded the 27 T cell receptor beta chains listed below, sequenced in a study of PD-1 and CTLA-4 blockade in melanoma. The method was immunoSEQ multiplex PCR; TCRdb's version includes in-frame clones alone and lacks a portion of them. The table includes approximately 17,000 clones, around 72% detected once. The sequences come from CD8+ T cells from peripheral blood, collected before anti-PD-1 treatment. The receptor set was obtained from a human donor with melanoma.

CDR3 nucleotide sequence: TGTGCCAGCAGCTTCCCTCACGACAGCCAGAACACCGGGGAGCTGTTTTTT. Translated: CASSFPHDSQNTGELFF. The rearrangement links TRBV11-2 to TRBJ2-2; a possible D gene is TRBD1 (5 bases). The CDR3 consists of 17 residues. With 3 bases removed from V and 1 base from J, the gap between germline ends came to 15 bases. Germline assignment: CDR1 SGHAT and CDR2 FQNNGV.

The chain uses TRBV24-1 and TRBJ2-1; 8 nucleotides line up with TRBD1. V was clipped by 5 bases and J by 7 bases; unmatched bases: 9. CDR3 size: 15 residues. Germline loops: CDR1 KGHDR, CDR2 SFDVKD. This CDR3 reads CATSGPGTGGNEQFF. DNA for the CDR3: TGTGCCACCAGTGGGCCCGGGACAGGAGGGAATGAGCAGTTCTTC.

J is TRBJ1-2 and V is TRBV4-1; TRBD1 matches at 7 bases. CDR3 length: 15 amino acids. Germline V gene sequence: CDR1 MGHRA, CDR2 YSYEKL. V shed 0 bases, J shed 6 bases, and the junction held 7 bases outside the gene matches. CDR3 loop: CASSQDRWQGDGYTF. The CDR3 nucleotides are TGCGCCAGCAGCCAAGATAGGTGGCAGGGGGATGGCTACACCTTC.

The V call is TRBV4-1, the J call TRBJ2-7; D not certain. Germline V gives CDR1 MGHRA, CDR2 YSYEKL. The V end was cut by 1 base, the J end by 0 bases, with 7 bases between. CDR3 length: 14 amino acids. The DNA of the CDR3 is TGCGCCAGCAGCCAAGTCACCAACTCCTACGAGCAGTACTTC. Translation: CASSQVTNSYEQYF.

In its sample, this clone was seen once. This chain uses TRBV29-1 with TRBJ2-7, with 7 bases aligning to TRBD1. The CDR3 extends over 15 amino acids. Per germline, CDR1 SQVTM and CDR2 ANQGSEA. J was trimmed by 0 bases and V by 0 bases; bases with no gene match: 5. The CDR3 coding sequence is TGCAGCGTTGAAGAAGGGGGCAGGAACTCCTACGAGCAGTACTTC. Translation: CSVEEGGRNSYEQYF.

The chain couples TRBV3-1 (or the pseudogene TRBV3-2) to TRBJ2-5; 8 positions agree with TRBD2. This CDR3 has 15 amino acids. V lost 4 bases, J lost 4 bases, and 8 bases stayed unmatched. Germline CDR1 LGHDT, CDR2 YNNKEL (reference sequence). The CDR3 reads CASSLLAGGIETQYF. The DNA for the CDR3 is TGTGCCAGCAGCCTGCTAGCGGGCGGGATAGAGACCCAGTACTTC.

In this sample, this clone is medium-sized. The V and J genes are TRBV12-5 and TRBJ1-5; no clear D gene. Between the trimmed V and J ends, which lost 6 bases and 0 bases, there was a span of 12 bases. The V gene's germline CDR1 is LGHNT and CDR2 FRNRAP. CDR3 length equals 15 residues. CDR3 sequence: CASGQRLHSNQPQHF. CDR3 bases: TGTGCTAGTGGCCAACGGTTACATAGCAATCAGCCCCAGCATTTT.

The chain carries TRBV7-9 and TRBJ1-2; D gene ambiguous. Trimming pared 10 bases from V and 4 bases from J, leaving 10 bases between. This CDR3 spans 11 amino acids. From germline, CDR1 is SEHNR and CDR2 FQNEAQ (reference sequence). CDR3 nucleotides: TGTGCCATACGGGAGAGCTATGGCTACACCTTC. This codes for CAIRESYGYTF.

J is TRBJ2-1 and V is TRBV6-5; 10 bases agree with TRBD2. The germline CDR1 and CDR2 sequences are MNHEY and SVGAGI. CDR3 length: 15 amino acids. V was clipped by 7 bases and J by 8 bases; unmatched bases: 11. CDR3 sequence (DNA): TGTGCCAGCAACGAGCGGGGGGGCCGGGTCGATGAGCAGTTCTTC. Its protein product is CASNERGGRVDEQFF.

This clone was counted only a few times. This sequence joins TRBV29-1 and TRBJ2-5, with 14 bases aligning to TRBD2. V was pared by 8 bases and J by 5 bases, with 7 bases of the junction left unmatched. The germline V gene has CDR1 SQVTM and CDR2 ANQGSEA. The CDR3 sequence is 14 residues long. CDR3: CSTRLAGGVETQYF. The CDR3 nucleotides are TGCAGCACAAGACTAGCGGGAGGGGTGGAGACCCAGTACTTC.

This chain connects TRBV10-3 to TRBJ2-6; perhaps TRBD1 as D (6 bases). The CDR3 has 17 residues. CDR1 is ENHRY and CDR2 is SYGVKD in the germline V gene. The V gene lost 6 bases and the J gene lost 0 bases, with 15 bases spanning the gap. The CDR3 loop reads CAISSDSLDSGANVLTF. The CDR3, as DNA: TGTGCCATCAGCTCGGACAGTTTAGACTCTGGGGCCAACGTCCTGACTTTC.

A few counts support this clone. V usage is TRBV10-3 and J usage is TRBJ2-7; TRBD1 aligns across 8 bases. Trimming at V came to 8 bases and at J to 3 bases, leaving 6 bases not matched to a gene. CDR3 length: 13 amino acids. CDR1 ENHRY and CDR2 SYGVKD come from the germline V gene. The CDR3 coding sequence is TGTGCCATCTTAGAGGACAGGGACTACGAGCAGTACTTC. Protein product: CAILEDRDYEQYF.

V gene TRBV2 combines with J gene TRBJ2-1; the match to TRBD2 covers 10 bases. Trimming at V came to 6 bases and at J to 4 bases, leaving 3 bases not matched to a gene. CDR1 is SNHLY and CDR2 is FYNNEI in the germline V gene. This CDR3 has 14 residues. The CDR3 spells CASSLAGEYNEQFF. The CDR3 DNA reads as TGTGCCAGCAGCCTAGCGGGAGAGTACAATGAGCAGTTCTTC. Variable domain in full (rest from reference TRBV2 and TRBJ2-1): EPEVTQTPSHQVTQMGQEVILRCVPISNHLYFYWYRQILGQKVEFLVSFYNNEISEKSEIFDDQFSVERPDGSNFTLKIRSTKLEDSAMYFCASSLAGEYNEQFFGPGTRLTVL.

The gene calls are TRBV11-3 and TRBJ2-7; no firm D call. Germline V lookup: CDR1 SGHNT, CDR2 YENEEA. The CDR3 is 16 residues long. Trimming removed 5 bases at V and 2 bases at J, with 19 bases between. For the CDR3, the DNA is TGTGCCAGCAGCCCTAGGGTGGGCGATCAGACCTACGAGCAGTACTTC. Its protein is CASSPRVGDQTYEQYF.

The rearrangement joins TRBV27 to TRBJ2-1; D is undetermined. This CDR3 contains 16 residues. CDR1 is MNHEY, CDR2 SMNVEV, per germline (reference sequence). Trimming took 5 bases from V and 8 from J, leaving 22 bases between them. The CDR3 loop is CASSPPPLFREDEQFF. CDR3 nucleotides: TGTGCCAGCAGTCCGCCCCCACTATTCCGAGAGGATGAGCAGTTCTTC.

CDR3 sequence: CATTTRIVNTEAFF. CDR3 DNA: TGTGCCACCACTACTCGAATTGTGAACACTGAAGCTTTCTTT. The chain is built from TRBV15 and TRBJ1-1; D ambiguous. Trimming took 7 bases from V and 0 from J, leaving 12 bases between them. The V gene's germline CDR1 is LNHNV and CDR2 YYDKDF (reference sequence). The length of the CDR3 is 14 residues. Using reference TRBV15 and TRBJ1-1 for the parts outside the CDR3, the full variable domain is DAMVIQNPRYQVTQFGKPVTLSCSQTLNHNVMYWYQQKSSQAPKLLFHYYDKDFNNEADTPDNFQSRRPNTSFCFLDIRSPGLGDTAMYLCATTTRIVNTEAFFGQGTRLTVV.

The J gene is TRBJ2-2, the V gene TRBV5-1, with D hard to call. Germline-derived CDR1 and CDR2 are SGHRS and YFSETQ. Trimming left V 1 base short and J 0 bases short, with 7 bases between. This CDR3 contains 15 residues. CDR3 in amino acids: CASSLRRSNTGELFF. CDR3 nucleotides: TGCGCCAGCAGCTTGAGAAGGTCGAACACCGGGGAGCTGTTTTTT. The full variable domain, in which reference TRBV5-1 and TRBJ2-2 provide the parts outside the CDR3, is KAGVTQTPRYLIKTRGQQVTLSCSPISGHRSVSWYQQTPGQGLQFLFEYFSETQRNKGNFPGRFSGRQFSNSRSEMNVSTLELGDSALYLCASSLRRSNTGELFFGEGSRLTVL.

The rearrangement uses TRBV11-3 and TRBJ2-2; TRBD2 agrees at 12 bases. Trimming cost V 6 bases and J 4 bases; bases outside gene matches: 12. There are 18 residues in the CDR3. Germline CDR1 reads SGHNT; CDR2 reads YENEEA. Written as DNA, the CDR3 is TGTGCCAGCAGTTTGGGTTTTACTAGCGGGGGGAGCACCGGGGAGCTGTTTTTT. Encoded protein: CASSLGFTSGGSTGELFF.

The CDR3 protein is CASSYSRSGGETQYF. CDR3 DNA sequence: TGTGCCAGCAGTTACTCGCGTTCAGGAGGCGAGACCCAGTACTTC. The chain is built from TRBV6-5 and TRBJ2-5; possibly TRBD2 for D (5 bases). Germline values: CDR1 MNHEY, CDR2 SVGAGI. V shed 0 bases and J shed 5 bases, with 13 bases lying between them. The CDR3 is 15 amino acids.

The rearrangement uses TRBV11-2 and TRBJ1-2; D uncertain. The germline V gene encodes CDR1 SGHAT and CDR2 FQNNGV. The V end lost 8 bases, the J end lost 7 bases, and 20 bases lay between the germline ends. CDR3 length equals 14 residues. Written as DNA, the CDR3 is TGTGCCAGCGGCAACAGCTTACGGGAAACTGGCTACACCTTC. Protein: CASGNSLRETGYTF.

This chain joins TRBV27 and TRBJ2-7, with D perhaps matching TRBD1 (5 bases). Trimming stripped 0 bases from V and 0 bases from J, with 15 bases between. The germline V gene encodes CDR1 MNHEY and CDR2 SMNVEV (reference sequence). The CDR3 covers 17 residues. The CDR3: CASSLSGRANPSYEQYF. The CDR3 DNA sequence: TGTGCCAGCAGTTTATCAGGCAGGGCCAACCCCTCCTACGAGCAGTACTTC.

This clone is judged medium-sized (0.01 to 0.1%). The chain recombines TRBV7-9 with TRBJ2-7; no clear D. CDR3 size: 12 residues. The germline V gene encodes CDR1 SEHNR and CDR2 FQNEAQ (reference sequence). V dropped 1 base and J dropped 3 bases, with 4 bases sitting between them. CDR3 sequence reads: CASSLDLYEQYF. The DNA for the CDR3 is TGTGCCAGCAGCTTAGACCTCTACGAGCAGTACTTC.

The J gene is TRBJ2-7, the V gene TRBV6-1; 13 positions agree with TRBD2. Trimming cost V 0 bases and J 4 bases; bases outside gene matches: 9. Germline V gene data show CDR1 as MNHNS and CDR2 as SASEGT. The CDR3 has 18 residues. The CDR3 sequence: CASSEAVVTSGRDYEQYF. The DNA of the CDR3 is TGTGCCAGCAGTGAAGCTGTGGTCACTAGCGGGAGGGATTACGAGCAGTACTTC.

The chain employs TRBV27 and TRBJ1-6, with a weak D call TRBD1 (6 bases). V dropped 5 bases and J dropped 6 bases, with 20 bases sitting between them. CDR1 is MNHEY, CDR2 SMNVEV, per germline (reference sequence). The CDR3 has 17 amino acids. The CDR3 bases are TGTGCCAGCAGTATCAACCCGGGGGGCTTTGGTAATTCACCCCTCCACTTT. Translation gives CASSINPGGFGNSPLHF.

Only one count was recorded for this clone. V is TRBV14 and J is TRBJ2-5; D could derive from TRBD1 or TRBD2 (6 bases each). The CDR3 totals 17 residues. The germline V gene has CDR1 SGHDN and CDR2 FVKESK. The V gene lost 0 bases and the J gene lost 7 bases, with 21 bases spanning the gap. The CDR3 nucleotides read TGTGCCAGCAGCCAAGAAAGGGGGGTAAGGATCTTGGGGACCCAGTACTTC. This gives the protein CASSQERGVRILGTQYF.

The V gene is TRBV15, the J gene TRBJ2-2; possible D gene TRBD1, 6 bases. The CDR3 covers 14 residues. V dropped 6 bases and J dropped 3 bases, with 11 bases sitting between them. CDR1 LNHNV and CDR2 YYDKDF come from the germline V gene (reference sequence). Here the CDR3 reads CATRKDSYTGELFF. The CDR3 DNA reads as TGTGCCACCAGAAAGGACAGCTACACCGGGGAGCTGTTTTTT.

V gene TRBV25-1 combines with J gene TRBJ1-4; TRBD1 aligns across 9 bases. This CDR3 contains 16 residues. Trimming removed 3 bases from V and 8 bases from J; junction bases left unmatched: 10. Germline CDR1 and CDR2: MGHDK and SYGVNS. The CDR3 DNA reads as TGTGCCAGCAGTGACACGTCACAGGGGGCAAGGGAAAAACTGTTTTTT. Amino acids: CASSDTSQGAREKLFF.